The rows below give T cell receptor beta chains drawn from one sample of a study of CD8 T cells in ankylosing spondylitis. Via MiXCR, TCRdb re-called the 5' RACE reads, giving one row per CDR3 protein. This table holds 200,000 to 250,000 distinct CDR3 sequences, about 7% found once. Sequencing was carried out using blood, either unsorted or a sorted T cell fraction (not recorded which). These receptors were collected from a male donor with ankylosing spondylitis. Each CDR3 is given with its conserved first and last residue. Each record gives: D gene, V gene, clone size, J gene, CDR3 DNA, CDR3 protein. The D gene is left open where the match is weak. Size tells how often a clone was seen (once, few, many) or the class of an expanded clone, and some rows leave it out.

D: .
V: TRBV6-6
size: many
J: TRBJ2-7
DNA: TGTGCCAGCAGTTACTTGAACTACGAGCAGTACTTC
CDR3: CASSYLNYEQYF

D: .
V: TRBV20-1
size: few
J: TRBJ1-1
DNA: TGCAGTGCTAGAGATGGCTTACGTCCGGGGATGAACACTGAAGCTTTCTTT
CDR3: CSARDGLRPGMNTEAFF

D: .
V: TRBV6-5
size: few
J: TRBJ1-1
DNA: TGTGCCAGCAGTGCCCTAAATGAAGCTTTCTTT
CDR3: CASSALNEAFF

D: TRBD2
V: TRBV11-2
size: many
J: TRBJ2-7
DNA: TGTGCCAGCAGCTTAATAGCGGGAGGAGTCTACGAGCAGTACTTC
CDR3: CASSLIAGGVYEQYF

D: .
V: TRBV20-1
size: few
J: TRBJ1-5
DNA: TGCAGTGCTAGAGTCCTGGGCGGGAGTCAGCCCCAGCATTTT
CDR3: CSARVLGGSQPQHF

D: TRBD1
V: TRBV9
size: many
J: TRBJ2-7
DNA: TGTGCCAGCAGCGTAGGCGGACAGGGCTACGAGCAGTACTTC
CDR3: CASSVGGQGYEQYF

D: .
V: TRBV10-3
size: many
J: TRBJ2-7
DNA: TGTGCCATCAGGTCCGGGACGGCCAGGGCAGAGGACTACGAGCAGTACTTC
CDR3: CAIRSGTARAEDYEQYF

D: .
V: TRBV4-2
size: many
J: TRBJ2-7
DNA: TGTGCCAGCAGCCAAGATTTTCGGGCTGTTGACAGCGAGCAGTACTTC
CDR3: CASSQDFRAVDSEQYF

D: TRBD1
V: TRBV20-1
size: many
J: TRBJ2-3
DNA: TGCAGTGCTAGGCGGACAGGGAGGAGGGCAGATACGCAGTATTTT
CDR3: CSARRTGRRADTQYF

D: TRBD1
V: TRBV7-2
size: many
J: TRBJ1-5
DNA: TGTGCCAGCAGCTTGGGACAGGGGCATCAGCCCCAGCATTTT
CDR3: CASSLGQGHQPQHF

D: .
V: TRBV11-2
size: few
J: TRBJ2-1
DNA: TGTGCCAGCAGCTACCCCCGAGGGGGTCACAATGAGCAGTTCTTC
CDR3: CASSYPRGGHNEQFF

D: TRBD2
V: TRBV4-3
size: many
J: TRBJ2-1
DNA: TGCGCCAGCAGCCCGGGACTAGCGGGAGGCAATGAGCAGTTCTTC
CDR3: CASSPGLAGGNEQFF

D: .
V: TRBV19
size: many
J: TRBJ2-1
DNA: TGTGCCAGTAGTACCAACTACAATGAGCAGTTCTTC
CDR3: CASSTNYNEQFF

D: TRBD1
V: TRBV30
size: many
J: TRBJ1-1
DNA: TGTGCCTGGAGTCCCCGGGACAGATTAGAAGCTTTCTTT
CDR3: CAWSPRDRLEAFF

D: .
V: TRBV5-1
size: many
J: TRBJ2-1
DNA: TGCGCCAGCAGCTTGGATTCAGGGGCCTTGGGGTTCTTC
CDR3: CASSLDSGALGFF

D: .
V: TRBV27
size: many
J: TRBJ2-7
DNA: TGTGCCAGCAGCCGCTCCCCTGTTGTCGAGCAGTACTTC
CDR3: CASSRSPVVEQYF

D: TRBD1
V: TRBV9
size: many
J: TRBJ1-1
DNA: TGTGCCGCCGGGGACAGGGAAGCTTTCTTT
CDR3: CAAGDREAFF

D: TRBD1
V: TRBV6-1
size: few
J: TRBJ2-5
DNA: TGTGCCAGCGGACAGGGGCCGGCGGGAGAGACCCAGTACTTC
CDR3: CASGQGPAGETQYF

D: .
V: TRBV7-9
size: .
J: TRBJ1-1
DNA: TGTGCCAGCGGTGAGGGGAGGGATACTGAAGCTTTCTTT
CDR3: CASGEGRDTEAFF

D: TRBD2
V: TRBV27
size: many
J: TRBJ2-1
DNA: TGTGCCAGCAGTGCAGATAGACTAGCGGAGTCCTACAATGAGCAGTTCTTC
CDR3: CASSADRLAESYNEQFF

D: TRBD2
V: TRBV20-1
size: .
J: TRBJ2-5
DNA: TGCAGTGCTAGCGTACTTGGCGGGGGGCGCCAAGAGACCCAGTACTTC
CDR3: CSASVLGGGRQETQYF

D: .
V: TRBV29-1
size: many
J: TRBJ1-1
DNA: TGCAGCGTTGTGGATGGTGAAGCTTTCTTT
CDR3: CSVVDGEAFF

D: TRBD2
V: TRBV11-1
size: few
J: TRBJ2-1
DNA: TGTGCCAGCAGCGGACCGGGACTAGCGGGGGGCGCGCTGGCCTACAATGAGCAGTTCTTC
CDR3: CASSGPGLAGGALAYNEQFF

D: .
V: TRBV7-9
size: many
J: TRBJ1-1
DNA: TGTGCCAGCAGCTTTCCAGGACCGAACACTGAAGCTTTCTTT
CDR3: CASSFPGPNTEAFF

D: .
V: TRBV6-2/TRBV6-3
size: many
J: TRBJ2-1
DNA: TGTGCCAGCAGCCCCGACACCAGGGCGTCCTACAATGAGCAGTTCTTC
CDR3: CASSPDTRASYNEQFF

D: TRBD2
V: TRBV7-9
size: many
J: TRBJ2-1
DNA: TGTGCCAGCAGGGACCTAGCGGGGAGCCACTACAATGAGCAGTTCTTC
CDR3: CASRDLAGSHYNEQFF

D: .
V: TRBV2
size: .
J: TRBJ1-4
DNA: TGTGCCAGCAGGCGGGCCTCGGGCGAAAAACTGTTTTTT
CDR3: CASRRASGEKLFF

D: .
V: TRBV4-3
size: .
J: TRBJ2-7
DNA: TGCGCCAGCAGCCAAGAGAGACTGAACTACGAGCAGTACTTC
CDR3: CASSQERLNYEQYF

D: .
V: TRBV9
size: .
J: TRBJ2-3
DNA: TGTGCCAGCAGCCGCCCGTCTCCCCGGTCAGATACGCAGTATTTT
CDR3: CASSRPSPRSDTQYF

D: .
V: TRBV30
size: .
J: TRBJ1-4
DNA: TGTGCCTGGGCCGTAAGTGGCTCCGGGAAACTGTTTTTT
CDR3: CAWAVSGSGKLFF

D: .
V: TRBV12-3/TRBV12-4
size: many
J: TRBJ2-5
DNA: TGTGCCAGCAGTTTAGGGGCCGGACAGTTAGAGACCCAGTACTTC
CDR3: CASSLGAGQLETQYF